This T cell receptor beta chain originates from a study of CD8 T cells in Susac syndrome. Regarding this clonotype: The target antigen is unknown.

When the RNA was reverse transcribed, random hexamers were used with an input of roughly 0.5 to 1 ug. The immunoSEQ assay covered 54 Vbeta and 13 Jbeta segments for CDR3. Each CDR3 protein is one row after TCRdb ran MiXCR on the immunoSEQ multiplex PCR reads. The data contain about 120,000 distinct CDR3 sequences, around nine tenths of them singletons. TCR beta sequencing was performed on blood CD8+ and CD4+ T cells. The CD8+ and CD4+ T cells were negatively isolated, with the TEMRA cells enriched by FACS. Germline V gives CDR1 LNHNV, CDR2 YYDKDF (reference sequence). Trimming pared 0 bases from V and 8 bases from J, leaving 12 bases between. The CDR3 sequence is 14 residues long. Whole-study findings and limits: A relatively small number of individuals underwent TCR sequencing and HLA analysis.

The sample comprised CD4+ T cells from PBMCs. The receptor was derived from a human donor in good health. The chain links TRBV15 to TRBJ2-3, with D perhaps assigned TRBD1 or TRBD2 (5 bases each). The CDR3 nucleotides read TGTGCCACCAGCAGAGATGTGGATGGGGGTACGCAGTATTTT. Its translation: CATSRDVDGGTQYF.